Each of the 26 T cell receptor beta chains below was sequenced from the same sample in a study of T cell responses to AZD1222 COVID-19 vaccine. The table came from immunoSEQ multiplex PCR; TCRdb's copy has only in-frame clones and leaves some out. The table shows about 75,000 clones, with roughly 87% occurring only once. This sample comprised peripheral blood, obtained 28 days after the second AZD1222 dose. The origin of the receptors is an adult who received the AZD1222 COVID-19 vaccine.

This chain links TRBV9 with TRBJ2-2; D is perhaps TRBD1 (7 bases). Germline V gene sequence: CDR1 SGDLS, CDR2 YYNGEE. CDR3 length: 16 amino acids. Trimming stripped 4 bases from V and 5 bases from J, with 18 bases between. The chain's CDR3 is CASSPIGGGDTGELFF. The CDR3 nucleotides read TGTGCCAGCAGCCCCATAGGAGGGGGCGATACCGGGGAGCTGTTTTTT.

This chain joins TRBV19 and TRBJ1-2; D remains ambiguous. From germline, CDR1 is LNHDA and CDR2 SQIVND (reference sequence). The CDR3 covers 17 residues. Between the trimmed V and J ends, which lost 10 bases and 0 bases, there was a span of 24 bases. CDR3 nucleotides: TGTGCCATCACCGCAACCCTACCCTTGATCCCTAACTATGGCTACACCTTC. It translates to CAITATLPLIPNYGYTF. Filled out from reference TRBV19 and TRBJ1-2, the complete variable domain reads DGGITQSPKYLFRKEGQNVTLSCEQNLNHDAMYWYRQDPGQGLRLIYYSQIVNDFQKGDIAEGYSVSREKKESFPLTVTSAQKNPTAFYLCAITATLPLIPNYGYTFGSGTRLTVV.

This sequence joins TRBV5-5 and TRBJ1-2; tentative D call: TRBD1 (5 bases). The V end lost 4 bases, the J end lost 0 bases, and 13 bases lay between the germline ends. The CDR3 loop spans 15 amino acids. CDR1 and CDR2 from the germline V gene are SGHKS and YYEKEE (reference sequence). CDR3 nucleotide sequence: TGTGCCAGCAGCCCGGGAGGGGCAACTAACTATGGCTACACCTTC. Translating it yields CASSPGGATNYGYTF.

V gene TRBV9 combines with J gene TRBJ2-7; D is perhaps TRBD2 (5 bases). Looked up from germline, CDR1 is SGDLS and CDR2 is YYNGEE. V gave up 3 bases and J gave up 2 bases, with 15 bases separating them. The CDR3 loop spans 15 amino acids. The CDR3 coding sequence is TGTGCCAGCAGCGCCGGACTCGACCTCGCCTACGAGCAGTACTTC. Amino acid sequence: CASSAGLDLAYEQYF.

V is TRBV5-8 and J is TRBJ1-3, with unresolved D. The germline V gene has CDR1 SGHTS and CDR2 YDEGEE. Trimming cost V 0 bases and J 6 bases, with 16 bases left between them. The CDR3 is made up of 16 amino acids. The CDR3 is CASSLGTFRAVNTIYF. For the CDR3, the DNA is TGTGCCAGCAGCTTGGGGACTTTTAGGGCGGTAAACACCATATATTTT.

As to this clone: At one end, the junction sequence differs from germline, possibly due to a read error. The chain employs TRBV7-7 and TRBJ2-3; weak D call: TRBD2 (6 bases). The germline gives CDR1 SSHAT, CDR2 FNYEAQ (reference sequence). The CDR3 has 13 residues. Written as DNA, the CDR3 is TGTGCTAGCAGCTTAAGGCGGGGAGATACGCAGTATTTT. Amino acids: CASSLRRGDTQYF.

The chain links TRBV3-1 (or the pseudogene TRBV3-2) to TRBJ1-1, with D hard to call. The CDR3 totals 13 residues. Germline assignment: CDR1 LGHDT and CDR2 YNNKEL (reference sequence). V was pared by 1 base and J by 1 base, with 4 bases between. The CDR3 loop reads CASSQAGNTEAFF. The DNA of the CDR3 is TGTGCCAGCAGCCAAGCGGGGAACACTGAAGCTTTCTTT.

The chain combines TRBV3-1 (or the pseudogene TRBV3-2) with TRBJ2-5, with D perhaps assigned TRBD1 or TRBD2 (6 bases each). Germline V CDR1 and CDR2: LGHDT, YNNKEL (reference sequence). The germline V and J ends were trimmed by 4 bases and 4 bases, with 16 bases remaining between them. The CDR3 consists of 15 residues. CDR3 sequence (DNA): TGTGCCAGCAGCCGCGGGGACACTTATTCAGAGACCCAGTACTTC. This gives the protein CASSRGDTYSETQYF.

V usage is TRBV9 and J usage is TRBJ2-3; TRBD1 agrees at 8 bases. Per the germline V gene, CDR1 is SGDLS and CDR2 is YYNGEE. The CDR3 is 16 residues long. V gave up 2 bases and J gave up 4 bases; unmatched junction bases: 9. The CDR3 DNA reads TGTGCCAGCAGCGTTGGACAGGGAATTGTCGCAGATACGCAGTATTTT. This gives the protein CASSVGQGIVADTQYF.

The J gene is TRBJ1-1, the V gene TRBV28; D remains ambiguous. The CDR3 is 15 residues long. Germline lookup yields CDR1 MDHEN and CDR2 SYDVKM. Deletions cut 2 bases from V and 5 bases from J, with 15 bases between. This chain's CDR3 is CASSLISGRGTEAFF. CDR3 nucleotide sequence: TGTGCCAGCAGTTTAATTTCCGGACGTGGGACTGAAGCTTTCTTT.

The chain couples TRBV6-5 to TRBJ2-7, with 11 bases lining up with TRBD2. Unmatched junction bases numbered 4, after V lost 6 bases and J lost 0 bases. Germline V gene lookup returns CDR1 MNHEY and CDR2 SVGAGI. The length of the CDR3 is 15 residues. CDR3 sequence: CASRTTSGSSYEQYF. The CDR3 DNA follows: TGTGCCAGCAGAACTACTAGCGGGAGCTCCTACGAGCAGTACTTC.

V and J are TRBV6-5 and TRBJ2-5, with D perhaps matching TRBD1 (5 bases). The CDR3 runs 13 residues. Germline lookup yields CDR1 MNHEY and CDR2 SVGAGI. V was cut by 5 bases and J by 5 bases, with 12 bases left in between. This chain's CDR3 is CASSPDRTETQYF. DNA of the CDR3: TGTGCCAGCAGTCCAGACAGAACCGAGACCCAGTACTTC.

This sequence joins TRBV9 and TRBJ1-1; TRBD1 matches at 7 bases. The V gene's germline CDR1 is SGDLS and CDR2 YYNGEE. There are 16 residues in the CDR3. The V segment lost 3 bases and the J segment 1 base; nucleotides outside the gene matches: 9. CDR3 amino acids: CASSGPGQTSNTEAFF. CDR3 DNA sequence: TGTGCCAGCAGCGGCCCGGGACAGACTTCGAACACTGAAGCTTTCTTT.

The chain carries TRBV19 and TRBJ2-1; 7 bases match TRBD1. The junction had 5 bases not matched to a gene; V was cut back by 1 base and J by 5 bases. The CDR3 spans 15 residues. Germline V CDR1 and CDR2: LNHDA, SQIVND (reference sequence). In DNA form, the CDR3 reads TGTGCCAGTAGTATAGCGACAGGGCAGGACAATGAGCAGTTCTTC. Protein: CASSIATGQDNEQFF.

This chain uses TRBV2 with TRBJ1-4; D perhaps matches TRBD1 (5 bases). The V end was cut by 7 bases, the J end by 5 bases, with 11 bases between. Per germline, CDR1 SNHLY and CDR2 FYNNEI. The CDR3 is 13 amino acids. The CDR3 coding sequence is TGTGCCAGCATGGGAAGGGACAATGAAAAACTGTTTTTT. It is translated as CASMGRDNEKLFF.

This clone was seen a single time. V gene TRBV6-5 combines with J gene TRBJ1-4; tentatively, D is TRBD1 (5 bases). The V and J ends lost 9 bases and 5 bases respectively, with 13 bases between them. The CDR3 is 13 residues long. Germline V gene data show CDR1 as MNHEY and CDR2 as SVGAGI. The CDR3, as DNA: TGTGCCAGGGGGGGTGGGCGGAATGAAAAACTGTTTTTT. Its protein product is CARGGGRNEKLFF.

The gene calls are TRBV5-5 and TRBJ1-1; D call uncertain. The V end lost 0 bases, the J end lost 3 bases, and 6 bases lay between the germline ends. The CDR3 contains 13 residues. Germline CDR1 is SGHKS and CDR2 is YYEKEE (reference sequence). CDR3 DNA: TGTGCCAGCAGCTTGGAGTGGGACACTGAAGCTTTCTTT. This translates into CASSLEWDTEAFF. Variable domain in full (rest from reference TRBV5-5 and TRBJ1-1): DAGVTQSPTHLIKTRGQQVTLRCSPISGHKSVSWYQQVLGQGPQFIFQYYEKEERGRGNFPDRFSARQFPNYSSELNVNALLLGDSALYLCASSLEWDTEAFFGQGTRLTVV.

The chain joins TRBV28 to TRBJ1-1; no reliable D call. The V end lost 5 bases, the J end lost 5 bases, and 27 bases lay between the germline ends. This CDR3 region has 18 residues. Germline V CDR1 and CDR2: MDHEN, SYDVKM. The CDR3 is CASSPRLFGAAATTEAFF. The CDR3 nucleotides are TGTGCCAGCAGTCCGAGACTTTTTGGTGCGGCCGCCACGACTGAAGCTTTCTTT.

CDR3 region: CASSLRGSSYNEQFF. CDR3 DNA: TGTGCCAGCAGTCTGCGGGGGAGCTCCTACAATGAGCAGTTCTTC. V gene TRBV27 combines with J gene TRBJ2-1; 7 bases match TRBD2. The CDR3 is 15 residues long. The germline V gene has CDR1 MNHEY and CDR2 SMNVEV (reference sequence). The junction had 4 bases not matched to a gene; V was cut back by 5 bases and J by 0 bases.

The rearrangement uses TRBV4-1 and TRBJ1-1; 8 bases agree with TRBD1. Germline values: CDR1 MGHRA, CDR2 YSYEKL. The CDR3 totals 16 residues. J lost 0 bases, V lost 4 bases, and 7 bases had no gene match. In DNA, the CDR3 is TGCGCCAGCAGCCCCGGGACAGGTAACATGAACACTGAAGCTTTCTTT. This translates into CASSPGTGNMNTEAFF.

This chain joins TRBV27 and TRBJ2-1; D is perhaps TRBD2 (6 bases). The V and J ends lost 5 bases and 2 bases respectively, with 16 bases between them. CDR1 is MNHEY, CDR2 SMNVEV, per germline (reference sequence). The CDR3 has 16 amino acids. The CDR3 region has the DNA TGTGCCAGCAGTCCGGGACTTGAAAATCCCTACAATGAGCAGTTCTTC. Amino acid sequence: CASSPGLENPYNEQFF.

The chain links TRBV7-2 to TRBJ2-5, with 12 bases that match TRBD2. Germline trimming cut 1 base from V and 4 bases from J; bases unmatched to any gene: 4. The CDR3 is 16 amino acids. The germline V gene has CDR1 SGHTA and CDR2 FQGNSA. CDR3 bases: TGTGCCAGCAGCTTAGGCCTAGCGGGGGGGCGAGAGACCCAGTACTTC. It yields the protein CASSLGLAGGRETQYF. The entire variable domain, with the rest obtained from reference TRBV7-2 and TRBJ2-5, is as follows: GAGVSQSPSNKVTEKGKDVELRCDPISGHTALYWYRQSLGQGLEFLIYFQGNSAPDKSGLPSDRFSAERTGGSVSTLTIQRTQQEDSAVYLCASSLGLAGGRETQYFGPGTRLLVL.

This rearrangement joins TRBV30 to TRBJ2-1, with 7 bases fitting TRBD2. This CDR3 region has 12 residues. The germline V gene encodes CDR1 GTSNPN and CDR2 SVGIG (reference sequence). The CDR3 DNA reads TGTGCTGGTGCGCGGGGGTACAATGAGCAGTTCTTC. Translating gives CAGARGYNEQFF. The full variable domain, its missing parts supplied by reference TRBV30 and TRBJ2-1, is SQTIHQWPATLVQPVGSPLSLECTVEGTSNPNLYWYRQAAGRGLQLLFYSVGIGQISSEVPQNLSASRPQDRQFILSSKKLLLSDSGFYLCAGARGYNEQFFGPGTRLTVL.

The V call is TRBV20-1, the J call TRBJ1-1; no reliable D call. The CDR3 sequence is 11 residues long. V lost 3 bases to trimming and J lost 3 bases, with 5 bases between them. Germline V gene data show CDR1 as DFQATT and CDR2 as SNEGSKA (reference sequence). The CDR3 DNA sequence: TGCAGTGCTAGGACGGACACTGAAGCTTTCTTT. Translating it yields CSARTDTEAFF.

The rearrangement joins TRBV30 to TRBJ1-1, with D perhaps matching TRBD1 (6 bases). The CDR3 covers 14 residues. The V gene lost 1 base and the J gene lost 1 base, with 10 bases spanning the gap. CDR1 GTSNPN and CDR2 SVGIG come from the germline V gene (reference sequence). This CDR3 is CAWSGLTGNTEAFF. Here the CDR3 DNA reads TGTGCCTGGAGTGGCTTGACAGGGAACACTGAAGCTTTCTTT.

The V and J genes are TRBV7-9 and TRBJ2-6, with 7 positions matching TRBD1. The J segment lost 2 bases and the V segment lost 5 bases, leaving 6 bases of the junction unmatched. The V gene's germline CDR1 is SEHNR and CDR2 FQNEAQ (reference sequence). The CDR3 contains 16 residues. CDR3 sequence reads: CASSPMDRTGANVLTF. In DNA form, the CDR3 reads TGTGCCAGCAGCCCGATGGACAGGACTGGGGCCAACGTCCTGACTTTC.